This T cell receptor (beta chain) emerged from a study of identical twins' blood T cells. Broader study findings: Each donor's most abundant TCRbeta clonotypes shared more CDR3 sequences with her twin than unrelated donors.

Remarks on this clonotype: Its specificity is unknown.

V gave up 0 bases and J gave up 4 bases, with 9 bases separating them. The V gene's germline CDR1 is DFQATT and CDR2 SNEGSKA (reference sequence). The CDR3 contains 13 residues. TCRdb ran MiXCR on the 5' RACE reads and lists one entry per CDR3 protein. The sample carries roughly 380,000 distinct CDR3 sequences, 28% recorded once. The V gene is TRBV20-1, the J gene TRBJ1-2; no definite D call. The material sequenced was PBMCs. The TCR originated in a woman between 18 and 50 years old in good health. CDR3: CSAREADGYGYTF. The CDR3 nucleotides are TGCAGTGCTAGAGAGGCAGACGGCTATGGCTACACCTTC.